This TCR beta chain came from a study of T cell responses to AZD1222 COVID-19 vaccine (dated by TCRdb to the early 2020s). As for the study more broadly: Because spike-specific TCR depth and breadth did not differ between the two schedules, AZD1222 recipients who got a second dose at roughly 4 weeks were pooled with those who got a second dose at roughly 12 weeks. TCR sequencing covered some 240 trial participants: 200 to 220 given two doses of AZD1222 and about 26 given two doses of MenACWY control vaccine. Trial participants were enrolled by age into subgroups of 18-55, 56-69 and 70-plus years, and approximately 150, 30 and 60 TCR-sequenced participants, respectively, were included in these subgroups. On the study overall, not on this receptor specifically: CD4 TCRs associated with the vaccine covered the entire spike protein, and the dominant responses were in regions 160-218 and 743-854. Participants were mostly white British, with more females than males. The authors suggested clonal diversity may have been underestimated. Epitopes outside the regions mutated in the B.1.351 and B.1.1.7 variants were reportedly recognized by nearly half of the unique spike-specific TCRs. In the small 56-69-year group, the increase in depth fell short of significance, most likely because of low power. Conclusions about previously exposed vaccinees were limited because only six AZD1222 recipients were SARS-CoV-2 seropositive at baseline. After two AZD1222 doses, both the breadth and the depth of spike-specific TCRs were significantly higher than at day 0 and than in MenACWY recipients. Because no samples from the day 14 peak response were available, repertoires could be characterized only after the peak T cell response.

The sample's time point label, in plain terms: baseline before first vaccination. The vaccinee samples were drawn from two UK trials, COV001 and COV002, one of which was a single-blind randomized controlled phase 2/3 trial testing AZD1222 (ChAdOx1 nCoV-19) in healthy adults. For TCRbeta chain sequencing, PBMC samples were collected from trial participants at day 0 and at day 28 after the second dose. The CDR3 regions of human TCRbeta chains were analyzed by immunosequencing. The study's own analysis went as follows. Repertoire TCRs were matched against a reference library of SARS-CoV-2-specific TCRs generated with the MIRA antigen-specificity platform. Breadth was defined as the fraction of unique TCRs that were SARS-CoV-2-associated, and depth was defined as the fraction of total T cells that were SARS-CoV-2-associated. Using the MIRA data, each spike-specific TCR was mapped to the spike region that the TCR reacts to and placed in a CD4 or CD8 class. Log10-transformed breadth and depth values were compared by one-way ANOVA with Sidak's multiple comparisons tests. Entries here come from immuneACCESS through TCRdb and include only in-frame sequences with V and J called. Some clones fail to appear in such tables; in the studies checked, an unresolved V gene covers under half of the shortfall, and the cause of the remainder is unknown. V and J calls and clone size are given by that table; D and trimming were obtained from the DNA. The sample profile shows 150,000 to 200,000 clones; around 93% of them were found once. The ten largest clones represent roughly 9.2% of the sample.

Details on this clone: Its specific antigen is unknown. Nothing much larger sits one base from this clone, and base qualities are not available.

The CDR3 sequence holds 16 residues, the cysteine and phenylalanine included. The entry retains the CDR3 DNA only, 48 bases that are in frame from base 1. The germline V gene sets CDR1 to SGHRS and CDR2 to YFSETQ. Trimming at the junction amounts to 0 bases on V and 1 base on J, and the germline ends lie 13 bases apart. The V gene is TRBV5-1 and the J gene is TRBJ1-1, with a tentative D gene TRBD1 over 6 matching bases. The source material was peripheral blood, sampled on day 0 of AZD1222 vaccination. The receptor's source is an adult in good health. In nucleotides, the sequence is TGCGCCAGCAGCTTGGAAGGGGGAATGGGGAACACTGAAGCTTTCTTT. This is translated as CASSLEGGMGNTEAFF.